This is a list of T cell receptor beta chains from one sample in a study of CD8 T cells in ankylosing spondylitis. In TCRdb, the 5' RACE reads were re-called with MiXCR into one record per CDR3 protein. This sample yields roughly 86,000 distinct CDR3 sequences, of which around 9.4% are seen a single time; roughly 5.6% belongs to the top ten. The sample consisted of blood, either unsorted or a sorted T cell fraction (not recorded which). The receptors were sampled from a male donor with ankylosing spondylitis or in good health (not recorded which). The CDR3 runs from the conserved cysteine through the conserved F or W. Fields, in order: V gene, D gene, clone size, J gene, CDR3 protein, CDR3 DNA. D genes are given only for firm matches. Expanded clones get a size class; other rows say once, few or many, or leave the size out.

TRBV20-1	.	few	TRBJ2-5	CSARDLVAEKETQYF	TGCAGTGCTAGAGATCTGGTAGCGGAGAAAGAGACCCAGTACTTC
TRBV9	.	many	TRBJ2-1	CASSVDTVAYNEQFF	TGTGCCAGCAGCGTAGATACGGTTGCCTACAATGAGCAGTTCTTC
TRBV12-3/TRBV12-4	.	many	TRBJ1-5	CASSLGLNQPQHF	TGTGCCAGCAGTTTAGGGCTTAATCAGCCCCAGCATTTT
TRBV19	.	few	TRBJ2-1	CASSIWSGQAYNEQFF	TGTGCCAGTAGTATATGGTCCGGGCAGGCTTACAATGAGCAGTTCTTC
TRBV7-9	.	many	TRBJ1-1	CASSLGRTDEAFF	TGTGCCAGCAGCTTAGGCAGGACAGACGAAGCTTTCTTT
TRBV4-1	.	few	TRBJ2-7	CASSSGGLTYEQYF	TGCGCCAGCAGCTCTGGGGGTTTAACCTACGAGCAGTACTTC
TRBV10-3	.	many	TRBJ1-1	CAISASALGDTEAFF	TGTGCCATCAGTGCGTCGGCTCTGGGGGACACTGAAGCTTTCTTT
TRBV24-1	TRBD1	many	TRBJ2-2	CATSPEGTGNTGELFF	TGTGCCACCAGCCCTGAGGGGACAGGGAACACCGGGGAGCTGTTTTTT
TRBV7-2	.	many	TRBJ2-3	CARTSSTDTQYF	TGTGCCAGGACAAGCTCCACAGATACGCAGTATTTT
TRBV7-6	TRBD1	many	TRBJ2-1	CASSLPPRDRGYNEQFF	TGTGCCAGCAGCTTACCACCCCGGGACAGGGGGTACAATGAGCAGTTCTTC
TRBV11-2	.	many	TRBJ1-2	CASSRDRYGYTF	TGTGCCAGCAGCCGCGATCGCTATGGCTACACCTTC
TRBV29-1	.	many	TRBJ2-2	CSVGRAGGTGELFF	TGCAGCGTAGGCCGGGCCGGAGGTACCGGGGAGCTGTTTTTT
TRBV30	TRBD1	.	TRBJ2-1	CAWSGDRGDNEQFF	TGTGCCTGGAGTGGGGACAGGGGTGACAATGAGCAGTTCTTC
TRBV7-6	.	many	TRBJ2-2	CASSLLALNTGELFF	TGTGCCAGCAGCTTACTAGCCTTGAACACCGGGGAGCTGTTTTTT
TRBV20-1	.	many	TRBJ2-7	CSARDRVRGSDEQYF	TGCAGTGCTAGAGATAGGGTCAGGGGCTCGGACGAGCAGTACTTC
TRBV28	.	many	TRBJ2-4	CASSQERVTKYIQYF	TGTGCCAGCAGCCAAGAGAGGGTCACCAAGTACATTCAGTACTTC
TRBV6-6	TRBD1	few	TRBJ2-1	CASSYGGTGVNEQFF	TGTGCCAGCAGTTACGGGGGGACAGGGGTAAATGAGCAGTTCTTC
TRBV24-1	.	many	TRBJ2-5	CATSETGSAQTQYF	TGTGCCACCAGTGAAACAGGTTCAGCGCAGACCCAGTACTTC
TRBV11-2	.	many	TRBJ1-6	CASTLLQGNSPLHF	TGTGCCAGCACCCTATTACAGGGAAACTCACCCCTCCACTTT
TRBV6-2/TRBV6-3	.	many	TRBJ2-5	CASSSYSGTKETQYF	TGTGCCAGCAGTTCCTATTCCGGGACAAAAGAGACCCAGTACTTC
TRBV20-1	.	many	TRBJ1-5	CSASGQSNQPQHF	TGCAGTGCTAGTGGACAGAGTAATCAGCCCCAGCATTTT
TRBV7-9	.	few	TRBJ1-4	CASSFDQGSNEKLFF	TGTGCCAGCAGCTTCGATCAGGGATCTAATGAAAAACTGTTTTTT
TRBV5-1	.	many	TRBJ1-6	CASSSLTADSPLHF	TGCGCCAGCAGCTCCCTTACCGCCGATTCACCCCTCCACTTT
TRBV5-1	.	many	TRBJ1-4	CASSLTTGTTNEKLFF	TGCGCCAGCAGCTTGACTACAGGAACAACTAATGAAAAACTGTTTTTT
TRBV5-1	.	many	TRBJ2-3	CASSRGAGTDTQYF	TGCGCCAGCAGTCGGGGGGCCGGCACAGATACGCAGTATTTT
TRBV20-1	TRBD1	many	TRBJ1-2	CSARERTGTNYGYTF	TGCAGTGCTAGAGAAAGGACAGGAACTAACTATGGCTACACCTTC
TRBV12-3/TRBV12-4	.	many	TRBJ1-1	CATAPTANTEAFF	TGTGCCACAGCCCCCACAGCGAACACTGAAGCTTTCTTT
TRBV7-2	.	.	TRBJ1-6	CASSLIGAGIDSPLHF	TGTGCCAGCAGCCTAATTGGGGCGGGAATCGACTCACCCCTCCACTTT
TRBV19	.	few	TRBJ1-4	CASSLETPEKLFF	TGTGCCAGTAGTTTGGAAACTCCTGAAAAACTGTTTTTT
TRBV14	.	many	TRBJ2-7	CASSQDQGGDSSYEQYF	TGTGCCAGCAGCCAAGATCAGGGCGGGGACTCCTCCTACGAGCAGTACTTC
TRBV10-3	TRBD1	.	TRBJ2-2	CAIGGQGYTGELFF	TGTGCCATCGGTGGACAGGGTTATACCGGGGAGCTGTTTTTT
TRBV7-3	.	many	TRBJ1-6	CASTLDRQGYSPLHF	TGTGCCAGCACCTTAGACAGGCAGGGGTATTCACCCCTCCACTTT
TRBV4-1	TRBD1	many	TRBJ2-7	CASSQDHGTGDSYEQYF	TGCGCCAGCAGCCAAGACCATGGGACAGGGGACTCCTACGAGCAGTACTTC
TRBV3-1	.	.	TRBJ1-2	CASSQGGTYGYTF	TGTGCCAGCAGCCAAGGGGGGACCTATGGCTACACCTTC
TRBV28	TRBD1	.	TRBJ2-7	CASNGGRGLSEQYF	TGTGCCAGCAACGGGGGCAGGGGGCTTTCCGAGCAGTACTTC
TRBV29-1	TRBD1	many	TRBJ2-2	CSVGTGGTAGELFF	TGCAGCGTCGGGACAGGTGGAACCGCCGGGGAGCTGTTTTTT
TRBV6-5	TRBD2	many	TRBJ2-7	CASSYSPGLGYEQYF	TGTGCCAGCAGTTACTCGCCTGGACTAGGCTACGAGCAGTACTTC
TRBV12-3/TRBV12-4	TRBD1	many	TRBJ2-7	CASSSTGAEQYF	TGTGCCAGCAGTTCGACAGGGGCCGAGCAGTACTTC
TRBV27	.	few	TRBJ2-7	CASASRGAPYEQYF	TGTGCCAGCGCTTCCAGGGGGGCGCCCTACGAGCAGTACTTC
TRBV6-2/TRBV6-3	TRBD2	many	TRBJ2-5	CASSRPSGPETQYF	TGTGCCAGCAGTCGACCTAGCGGGCCGGAGACCCAGTACTTC
TRBV6-1	.	many	TRBJ2-5	CASRIQFRQETQYF	TGTGCCAGCAGAATACAGTTCAGGCAAGAGACCCAGTACTTC
TRBV20-1	TRBD1	many	TRBJ2-2	CSADRVGELFF	TGCAGTGCGGACAGGGTTGGGGAGCTGTTTTTT
TRBV7-9	.	.	TRBJ2-3	CASSAVRPGLVF	TGTGCCAGCAGCGCCGTTCGGCCAGGGTTAGTATTT
TRBV28	TRBD2	many	TRBJ2-1	CASSSSGAPSSYNEQFF	TGTGCCAGCAGTTCTAGCGGGGCCCCTAGCTCCTACAATGAGCAGTTCTTC
TRBV11-1	TRBD1	.	TRBJ2-2	CVSSSHPRTGSGELFF	TGTGTCAGCAGCTCACACCCTCGGACAGGGTCCGGGGAGCTGTTTTTT
TRBV7-1	.	many	TRBJ2-7	CASSSVLKFEQYF	TGTGCCAGCAGCTCAGTTCTGAAGTTCGAGCAGTACTTC
TRBV28	.	.	TRBJ1-2	CASSLSQGNYGYTF	TGTGCCAGCAGTTTAAGCCAGGGGAACTATGGCTACACCTTC
TRBV15	TRBD2	few	TRBJ2-1	CATSPRGGSYNEQFF	TGTGCCACCAGCCCCCGGGGGGGCTCCTACAATGAGCAGTTCTTC
TRBV7-6	.	.	TRBJ2-1	CASSLARGWSYNEQFF	TGTGCCAGCAGCTTAGCGAGGGGTTGGTCCTACAATGAGCAGTTCTTC
TRBV5-1	.	many	TRBJ2-2	CASSLDVVNGELFF	TGCGCCAGCAGCTTGGACGTGGTTAACGGGGAGCTGTTTTTT
TRBV2	.	.	TRBJ2-7	CASSHQLSGSKHEQYF	TGTGCCAGCAGCCACCAATTGAGCGGGTCGAAGCACGAGCAGTACTTC
TRBV20-1	TRBD1	many	TRBJ1-2	CSARSPGQGFYTF	TGCAGTGCTAGATCGCCGGGACAGGGGTTCTACACCTTC
TRBV29-1	.	many	TRBJ2-1	CSVAKDYEQFF	TGCAGCGTTGCTAAGGACTATGAGCAGTTCTTC
TRBV7-2	.	many	TRBJ1-1	CASSLSHPEAFF	TGTGCCAGCAGCTTGTCTCACCCTGAAGCTTTCTTT
TRBV5-1	.	many	TRBJ2-7	CASSLGRAGLSYEQYF	TGCGCCAGCAGCTTGGGTCGGGCAGGACTCTCCTACGAGCAGTACTTC